This TCR beta chain was captured in a study of cytomegalovirus exposure and HLA in healthy donors (dated by TCRdb to the late 2010s). In terms of the full investigation: In an earlier analysis of roughly 500 of the donors, approximately 300 Gb of sequence data and approximately 100 million unique TCR beta sequences from roughly 200 million T cells were reported. Among the roughly 390 genotyped donors, approximately 82% belonged to the genetic ancestry cluster associated with self-reported Caucasian donors. The study aimed to test whether signatures of past pathogen exposure could be identified by cataloging public T cell receptors. All discovery cohort repertoires had been generated on a single sequencing platform. A later genetic analysis took genome-wide SNP genotypes for about three fifths of the roughly 700 donors and used that subset as a discovery cohort. Among 300 to 500 genotyped donors of the cohort, an average of about 220,000 unique TCR beta nucleotide sequences was sequenced per donor, of which about 18% were non-productive. Typing coverage differed by locus: A, B, C, DRB1 and DQB1 were typed in about 629-640 donors, DQA1 in about 500, DPA1 in some 570, and DPB1 in 450 to 490. Donor age, sex, ethnicity and CMV serostatus were compiled together with the repertoire data. Five DR-DQ haplotypes were treated as single units for association and clustering because of strong linkage in the cohort. To decide whether each TCR beta V gene segment behaved as functional or pseudogenic, an earlier analysis of approximately 590 of the donors relied on high-throughput TCR beta sequencing. An early release that covered several hundred HLA-typed donors contained approximately 320 gigabases of sequencing data and tens of millions of unique TCR sequences. A later analysis re-examined previously published TCR beta repertoires from 610 or so donors and added high-resolution HLA genotyping to investigate patterns of TCR occurrence. Class I and class II HLA loci were covered by the typing at four-digit resolution. The study used immunosequencing to profile the T cell repertoires of under 700 subjects and linked those repertoires to cytomegalovirus serostatus. The study combined high-throughput TCR immunosequencing, statistical association of individual TCRs with disease status, and machine learning to predict cytomegalovirus infection status. Rather than drawing on any new phenotypic data, the later analysis identified candidate immune exposures from TCR beta sequences and the way those sequences occurred across donors. A separate validation cohort of 100 to 150 different subjects was used in addition to the approximately 610-subject first cohort.

CDR1 and CDR2 were assigned from the germline V gene as MNHNS and SASEGT. The V end gives up 3 bases and the J end 15 bases, leaving 8 bases in the junction not matched to a gene. The CDR3 numbers 15 residues from cysteine through phenylalanine. Solely the CDR3 DNA is kept, with 45 bases framed from the first base. The paper's findings and limits, for the study overall: This cohort had only TCR beta chains sequenced, and the lack of alpha or paired-chain data limited which features could be detected. In a later analysis, TCR association rates were found to vary across HLA loci, with the most associated TCRs seen for DRB1 alleles and the fewest for HLA-C alleles. A later genetic analysis reported fewer N-insertions in productive TCRs among donors in an Asian-associated ancestry cluster than the roughly 700-donor mean. Because some donors lacked HLA typing at each locus, the association tests relied only on the typed subset. Correlated functional status among segregating V segments might be attributable to linkage disequilibrium, but an unknown experimental factor could not be ruled out. For the cohort, immune exposure information was limited to CMV serostatus. A cluster of highly shared sequence variants was judged likely to be a technical artifact of the sequencing pipeline. When HLA alleles, especially DR and DQ, strongly co-occurred, attributing TCR associations to individual alleles was difficult. The authors suggested that the approach could potentially be generalized to other disease states and immunological phenotypes. According to a later analysis, most CMV-associated TCR beta chains appeared to be HLA-restricted, and the HLA associations seemed to be driven largely by CMV exposure. The earlier analysis of about 600 of the donors excluded roughly 17 rarely observed V segments, including chromosome 9 orphons, because counts were too low. A further reported finding was that TCR beta sequences accurately predicted the HLA-A and HLA-B alleles for most subjects in the first cohort. At a false discovery rate of 0.05, a later analysis linked roughly 17,000 TCR beta sequences to specific HLA alleles. Several of the top co-occurrence clusters appeared to be linked to parvovirus B19, influenza, CMV and Epstein-Barr virus, according to a later analysis. A few of the identified cytomegalovirus-associated TCR beta chains were confirmed in vitro to be specific for cytomegalovirus antigens. In a later analysis, HLA-associated TCR beta chains were found to be more clonally expanded and to have lower generation probabilities than equally common non-associated chains. In an earlier analysis of 587 of the donors, most TCR beta V segments appeared in productive rearrangements about 87% or about 30% of the time, broadly matching IMGT annotations. Some IMGT-functional V segments, including TRBV6-2 and TRBV6-3, could not be told apart with the 87-base-pair reads, so those segments were excluded. In both the original and validation cohorts, the classifier was reported to diagnose cytomegalovirus status with high specificity and sensitivity. A total of 164 TCR beta chains were listed by the study as associated with cytomegalovirus. While some public TCRs were present in many individuals, most TCR sequences turned up only very rarely across donors. In a later genetic analysis, a missense DCLRE1C variant was associated with V-gene and J-gene trimming of TCR beta chains, and the association was replicated in an independent cohort. The presence/absence analyses assumed that sequencing depth was roughly uniform across donors, and that assumption may not be true.

The cohort consisted of approximately 690 healthy bone marrow donors. At the time of sampling, every cohort member was nominally healthy, though immune exposures that went unrecorded were likely present. The donor tested CMV seropositive and was one of the 289 seropositive cohort members. Every donor gave a peripheral blood sample, and the peripheral blood mononuclear cells from that sample were used for TCR beta sequencing. Genomic DNA extraction from the blood cell samples was performed with the Qiagen DNeasy Blood Extraction Kit. Libraries came from the immunoSEQ multiplex PCR assay. For the multiplex PCR, a mixture combining 60 forward primers for TCR Vbeta segments and 13 reverse primers for TCR Jbeta segments was used. The CDR3 region of rearranged TCR beta genes was amplified from genomic DNA by a multiplex PCR assay. The amplified TCR beta libraries were sequenced on the Illumina HiSeq System as 87-base-pair reads. Per the source publication's procedure: Across the 670 or so repertoires, a later analysis counted 80 million or so unique TCR beta chains, approximately 10 million of which were shared by at least two donors. Raw reads were error-corrected and collapsed into unique sequences by a nearest-neighbor algorithm in which closely related sequences were merged to remove PCR and sequencing errors. To assign V, D and J gene segments, CDR3 sequences were aligned to IMGT reference sequences. For a sequence to be retained, a match of at least six nucleotides to both a V gene segment and a J gene segment was required. Rearrangements were called productive when the CDR3 lacked stop codons and stayed in frame with V and J; all others were non-productive. CDR3 was defined according to IMGT convention as the region running from the second conserved V-encoded cysteine to the conserved J-encoded phenylalanine. Sequences without an unambiguous match to a single V gene segment were excluded from the earlier analysis of several hundred of the donors. In an earlier analysis of around 600 of the donors, V segments were called functional above 56.7% productive rearrangements and were called segregating when the between-donor standard deviation exceeded 5%. A statistical classification framework was built for diagnosing cytomegalovirus status from the catalog of TCR beta chain sequences. In a later analysis, TCR nucleotide sequences were compared against IMGT/GENE-DB human TR gene sequences so that V and J genes could be assigned. The TCRdist pipeline was used in a later analysis to assign CDR3 sequences and most-parsimonious VDJ recombination scenarios. In a later analysis, each TCR beta chain was defined by its CDR3 amino acid sequence together with its V-gene family, and reads lacking a unique V-gene family were excluded. As a way to deal with suspected cross-contamination and a sequencing artifact, a later analysis dropped approximately 590 nucleotide sequences that were highly shared and had low generation probability. A later analysis calculated a clonal expansion index for each public chain from normalized within-repertoire ranks of inferred template counts. In a later analysis, generation probabilities were computed using a VDJ recombination model fitted to out-of-frame rearrangements, and the results were checked against IGoR. In a later analysis, hypergeometric tests were used to score TCR-TCR, TCR-HLA and TCR-CMV co-occurrence, with a repertoire-size bias correction applied to TCR pairs. In a later analysis, false discovery rates were estimated by permuting HLA or CMV assignments 20 times. A later analysis grouped co-occurring TCRs with DBSCAN, adding TCRdist sequence similarity when clustering within HLA-allele-positive subsets. For co-occurrence clustering, repertoires with fewer than 30,000 or more than 120,000 public chains were excluded, along with five repertoires with anomalous nucleotide sharing. TCRdb mirrors the immuneACCESS table, restricted to in-frame sequences. Some clones are absent from its copies; in checked studies, under half trace to an unresolved V gene, and the reason for the others is unknown. The DNA was the basis for D and trimming; V, J and clone size are from that table. Recorded for this sample are 200,000 to 250,000 clones; 70% to 85% of them occurred a single time. Of the sample, roughly 2.5% is held by the ten largest clones.

Comment on this clone: Its specific antigen is unknown. Base quality data are lacking; no much larger clone is found one base away.

This receptor was taken from a woman aged 55-70 years in good health and CMV-seropositive. Sequenced material: PBMCs. The chain links TRBV6-1 with TRBJ2-1; TRBD2 matches 16 bases in the middle. This receptor has the CDR3 CASSDLGTSGRAPFF. The nucleotide sequence is given as TGTGCCAGCAGTGATTTAGGGACTAGCGGGAGGGCCCCGTTCTTC.